These 21 T cell receptor beta chains share one sample of origin, sequenced in a study of blood T cell repertoires in COVID-19. Some clones are missing from TCRdb's copy, which holds only in-frame ones; the method was immunoSEQ multiplex PCR. This table holds 390,000 or so clones, about 90% found once. What was sequenced was peripheral blood. The source is a man aged 18 to 35 with active or convalescent COVID-19.

This clone has only one observation. The V call is TRBV30, the J call TRBJ2-3; 7 bases line up with TRBD2. Trimming took 5 bases from V and 5 from J; bases not matched to a gene: 13. The CDR3 spans 15 residues. Germline CDR1 and CDR2: GTSNPN and SVGIG (reference sequence). CDR3 in DNA: TGTGCCTGGCAATTTGGGGGAGGGCTTAAAGATACGCAGTATTTT. Its protein product is CAWQFGGGLKDTQYF.

This rearrangement joins TRBV7-2 to TRBJ2-2; D is uncertain. This CDR3 has 15 residues. CDR1 and CDR2 (germline): SGHTA, FQGNSA. The V and J ends lost 1 base and 6 bases respectively, with 12 bases between them. The CDR3: CASSLGRPGAGELFF. Written as DNA, the CDR3 is TGTGCCAGCAGCTTAGGACGGCCCGGAGCCGGGGAGCTGTTTTTT.

Only one count was recorded for this clone. This chain links TRBV6-5 with TRBJ2-7, with 10 bases identical to TRBD1. Germline V gives CDR1 MNHEY, CDR2 SVGAGI. CDR3 length: 15 amino acids. V lost 3 bases and J lost 7; bases outside the gene matches: 9. Here the CDR3 DNA reads TGTGCCAGCAGTTATAGGACAGGGGGATCAGGGGAGCAGTACTTC. Translation: CASSYRTGGSGEQYF.

In its sample, this clone was seen a few times. This chain connects TRBV27 to TRBJ2-7, with 8 bases matching TRBD1. The CDR3 covers 15 residues. Trimming removed 1 base from V and 0 bases from J; junction bases left unmatched: 2. Germline CDR1 is MNHEY and CDR2 is SMNVEV (reference sequence). CDR3 loop: CASSLLGTGSYEQYF. As DNA, the CDR3 is TGTGCCAGCAGTTTATTAGGGACAGGCTCCTACGAGCAGTACTTC.

V gene TRBV4-1 combines with J gene TRBJ1-6; a weak D match, TRBD1 (5 bases). V was pared by 5 bases and J by 0 bases, with 11 bases between. The CDR3 is made up of 16 amino acids. The V gene's germline CDR1 is MGHRA and CDR2 YSYEKL. The CDR3 DNA reads TGCGCCAGCAGCGGGACTAGTAGCTCCTATAATTCACCCCTCCACTTT. It translates to CASSGTSSSYNSPLHF.

The V and J genes are TRBV5-1 and TRBJ2-2; D unresolved. The CDR3 contains 15 residues. CDR1 is SGHRS, CDR2 YFSETQ, per germline. The V and J ends lost 3 bases and 0 bases respectively, with 9 bases between them. The CDR3 DNA is TGCGCCAGCAGCTACCCTGAGACGAACACCGGGGAGCTGTTTTTT. Amino acids: CASSYPETNTGELFF.

This rearrangement joins TRBV6-2 or TRBV6-3 to TRBJ1-3; no reliable D call. Deletions cut 3 bases from V and 2 bases from J, with 8 bases between. The CDR3 runs 14 residues. Germline loops: CDR1 MNHEY, CDR2 SVGEGT. CDR3 nucleotide sequence: TGTGCCAGCAGTTATTCGGGGACTGGAAACACCATATATTTT. Its translation is CASSYSGTGNTIYF.

The chain uses TRBV7-2 and TRBJ2-2; D gene unclear. The CDR3 loop spans 13 amino acids. Germline V CDR1 and CDR2: SGHTA, FQGNSA. The V end lost 1 base, the J end lost 4 bases, and 4 bases lay between the germline ends. CDR3 protein: CASSLGPTGELFF. DNA for the CDR3: TGTGCCAGCAGCTTAGGGCCCACCGGGGAGCTGTTTTTT.

V and J are TRBV19 and TRBJ2-7; D gene unclear. The germline CDR1 and CDR2 sequences are LNHDA and SQIVND (reference sequence). The V gene lost 4 bases and the J gene lost 2 bases, with 15 bases spanning the gap. The CDR3 extends over 15 amino acids. Written as DNA, the CDR3 is TGTGCCAGTAGTACCCCCACGGGTGGAGCCTACGAGCAGTACTTC. This translates into CASSTPTGGAYEQYF.

This chain links TRBV3-1 (or the pseudogene TRBV3-2) with TRBJ2-7, with unresolved D. The CDR3 totals 12 residues. From germline, CDR1 is LGHDT and CDR2 YNNKEL (reference sequence). The V end lost 3 bases, the J end lost 2 bases, and 5 bases lay between the germline ends. CDR3 DNA sequence: TGTGCCAGCAGCCAGAACACCTACGAGCAGTACTTC. It encodes CASSQNTYEQYF.

The chain employs TRBV7-2 and TRBJ2-4; perhaps TRBD2 as D (5 bases). Per germline, CDR1 SGHTA and CDR2 FQGNSA. The V gene lost 3 bases and the J gene lost 2 bases, with 14 bases spanning the gap. The CDR3 sequence is 16 residues long. The CDR3 protein is CASSLEVFETKNIQYF. The CDR3 nucleotides read TGTGCCAGCAGCTTGGAGGTTTTCGAGACCAAAAACATTCAGTACTTC.

The rearrangement links TRBV4-1 to TRBJ2-7, with TRBD1 matching 9 bases. Germline V lookup: CDR1 MGHRA, CDR2 YSYEKL. Unmatched junction bases numbered 8, after V lost 4 bases and J lost 4 bases. This CDR3 is built from 15 residues. CDR3 nucleotide sequence: TGCGCCAGCAGCCGGAACGGACAGGGGTCATACGAGCAGTACTTC. It translates to CASSRNGQGSYEQYF.

This clone was recorded a few times. The gene calls are TRBV4-3 and TRBJ2-3; 7 nucleotides match TRBD1. The CDR3 is 17 amino acids. The germline V gene has CDR1 LGHNA and CDR2 YSLEER. Unmatched junction bases numbered 8, after V lost 0 bases and J lost 2 bases. Here the CDR3 DNA reads TGCGCCAGCAGCCAAGATCAGGGGGTTTTGGTCACAGATACGCAGTATTTT. This gives the protein CASSQDQGVLVTDTQYF.

This clone was detected a few times. The chain combines TRBV7-2 with TRBJ2-7; the match to TRBD2 covers 7 bases. This CDR3 has 14 residues. With V trimmed by 5 bases and J by 2 bases, 6 bases remained unmatched. The germline V gene encodes CDR1 SGHTA and CDR2 FQGNSA. CDR3 DNA sequence: TGTGCCAGCAGCCCAACTGCGGGAGCCTACGAGCAGTACTTC. Its translation is CASSPTAGAYEQYF.

This chain uses TRBV7-9 with TRBJ1-5; weak D call: TRBD1 (5 bases). Germline CDR1 is SEHNR and CDR2 is FQNEAQ (reference sequence). This CDR3 has 12 amino acids. V lost 5 bases to trimming and J lost 4 bases, with 6 bases between them. CDR3 sequence reads: CASSKGNQPQHF. The CDR3 DNA is TGTGCCAGCAGCAAGGGGAATCAGCCCCAGCATTTT.

The rearrangement joins TRBV7-3 to TRBJ1-3, with 8 nucleotides matching TRBD1. From germline, CDR1 is SGHTA and CDR2 FQGTGA. This CDR3 comprises 15 residues. With V trimmed by 5 bases and J by 2 bases, 5 bases remained unmatched. CDR3 sequence (DNA): TGTGCCAGCAGCCGTACAGGGGGGCCTGGAAACACCATATATTTT. Protein sequence: CASSRTGGPGNTIYF.

V gene TRBV6-5 combines with J gene TRBJ2-7; D is unresolved. The CDR3 is 15 amino acids. V lost 3 bases to trimming and J lost 2 bases, with 14 bases between them. Germline V gene data show CDR1 as MNHEY and CDR2 as SVGAGI. CDR3 amino acids: CASSYGDTRAYEQYF. The CDR3 bases are TGTGCCAGCAGTTATGGTGACACCCGAGCCTACGAGCAGTACTTC.

The rearrangement uses TRBV7-3 and TRBJ2-7; a weak D match, TRBD2 (6 bases). The CDR3 runs to 16 residues. CDR1 is SGHTA, CDR2 FQGTGA, per germline. V gave up 1 base and J gave up 0 bases, with 13 bases separating them. Written as DNA, the CDR3 is TGTGCCAGCAGCTTAAAACGCGGGATTCACTCCTACGAGCAGTACTTC. It encodes CASSLKRGIHSYEQYF.

The chain combines TRBV5-1 with TRBJ1-5; D is unclear. There are 13 residues in the CDR3. Germline CDR1 is SGHRS and CDR2 is YFSETQ. Trimming took 0 bases from V and 3 from J, leaving 4 bases between them. As DNA, the CDR3 is TGCGCCAGCAGCTTGGGGGCCAATCAGCCCCAGCATTTT. Residues: CASSLGANQPQHF.

This rearrangement joins TRBV6-6 to TRBJ1-1; D is uncertain. The CDR3 is 14 residues long. CDR1 MNHNY and CDR2 SVGAGI come from the germline V gene (reference sequence). Trimming shortened V by 2 bases and J by 0 bases, and 7 bases separated the two germline ends. CDR3 amino acids: CASSYLPVNTEAFF. As DNA, the CDR3 is TGTGCCAGCAGTTACCTGCCAGTGAACACTGAAGCTTTCTTT.

The V call is TRBV18, the J call TRBJ2-2; TRBD2 is a possible D gene (5 bases). The germline gives CDR1 KGHSH, CDR2 LQKENI. The V end was cut by 5 bases, the J end by 2 bases, with 9 bases between. CDR3 length: 14 amino acids. Here the CDR3 reads CASSWLANTGELFF. The DNA of the CDR3 is TGTGCCAGCTCATGGCTAGCTAACACCGGGGAGCTGTTTTTT.